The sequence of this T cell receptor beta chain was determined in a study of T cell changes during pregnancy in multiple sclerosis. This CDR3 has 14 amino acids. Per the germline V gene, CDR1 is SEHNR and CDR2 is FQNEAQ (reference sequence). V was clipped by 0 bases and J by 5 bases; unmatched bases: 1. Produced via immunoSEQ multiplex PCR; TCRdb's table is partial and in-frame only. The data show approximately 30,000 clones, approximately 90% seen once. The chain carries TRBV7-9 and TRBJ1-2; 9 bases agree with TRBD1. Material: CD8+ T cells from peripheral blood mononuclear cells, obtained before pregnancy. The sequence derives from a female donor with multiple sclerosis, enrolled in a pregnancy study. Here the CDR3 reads CASSLAGQGYGYTF. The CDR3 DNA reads TGTGCCAGCAGCTTAGCGGGACAGGGTTATGGCTACACCTTC.